This T cell receptor beta chain was profiled in a study of monozygotic twins with inflammatory bowel disease (dated by TCRdb to the late 2010s). In terms of the full investigation: The complete study included 30 or so monozygotic twin pairs: 19 IBD-discordant Danish pairs and nine German pairs, of which four were IBD-concordant and five were IBD-discordant. Within discordant pairs, disease-associated traits were sought mainly by comparing IBD patients with their genetically identical healthy co-twins. Each individual had, on average, about 151 000 unique TCRalpha sequences and 181 000 unique TCRbeta sequences available for analysis.

The library was made by 5' RACE. Preparation of each TCR library used roughly 3.5 ug of total RNA. cDNA was synthesized with SMARTScribe reverse transcriptase in eight separate reactions per sample. During cDNA synthesis, template switching was used to introduce unique molecular identifiers that contained a 6-nucleotide sample barcode. Amplification of TCRalpha and TCRbeta cDNA involved two nested PCRs of around 16 and 10 cycles, and each PCR was followed by bead purification. Before amplification, the cDNA was both treated with uracil DNA-glycosylase and purified with the QIAquick PCR purification kit. The second PCR added Illumina TruSeq-compatible adapters along with sample-specific barcodes. TapeStation and Qubit were used to check library quality and concentration, and roughly 4.8 ng of each library went into the pool. The pooled libraries were sequenced with 2 x 100 bp reads and custom sequencing primers on an Illumina HiSeq2500 single-index Rapid Run. Processing in the source paper ran as follows. UMI-based consensus assembly with MiGEC version 1.2.6 was used to correct PCR and sequencing errors. V(D)J alignment, clonotype assembly and CDR3 extraction were performed with MiXCR version 2.1.1. To normalise gene usage, clonotype sharing and MAIT/NKT TCR abundance, the top 1000, 10 000 and 20 000 clonotypes in each sample were analysed. Diversity was computed as the inverse Simpson index with the vegan R package after downsampling to 27 000 UMIs. Statistical testing used paired Mann-Whitney U tests on the discordant twin pairs and applied Benjamini-Hochberg correction for multiple testing. Reads reprocessed by TCRdb are summarized as one entry per CDR3 protein sequence, and DNA is absent. None of the V and J calls come from the authors' own analysis; TCRdb made them. This sample's table lists 350,000 to 500,000 distinct CDR3 sequences. The top ten clones comprise approximately 2.4% of the sample.

Notes on this clonotype: No antigen is known for it.

The CDR3 spans 14 residues, from the cysteine through the phenylalanine. The protein alone is recorded here. For CDR1 and CDR2, the germline V gene lists MNHEY and SVGAGI. Findings and caveats that apply to the study as a whole: A decrease in TCRbeta repertoire diversity, as measured by inverse Simpson index, was observed in IBD patients compared with their healthy co-twins. The results gave no support for a single strong signal or clonotype linked to IBD. Different T cell subtypes could not be distinguished in the analysis. Compared with healthy twins, IBD patients shared fewer clonotypes with other individuals, and the difference was most pronounced in patients with signs of disease activity. No difference in repertoire similarity was observed between concordant and discordant twins, possibly owing to limited statistical power. Differing immunosuppressive treatments among patients may have added background noise and inter-individual variability to the repertoires.

From each donor, a 2.5 ml peripheral blood sample was drawn into PAXgene tubes and stored at -80 degrees C. Without any T cell sorting, total RNA was extracted from whole blood using the PAXgene blood miRNA kit on an automated QIAcube. Peripheral blood from monozygotic twin pairs concordant or discordant for inflammatory bowel disease was subjected to deep TCRalpha and TCRbeta repertoire profiling with unique molecular barcoding. For every twin pair, smoking habits were documented, and each individual was categorised as a current, former or never smoker. The sequence joins TRBV6-5 to TRBJ2-7; TCRdb's assignment of TRBD1 cannot be checked, as there is no DNA. Material: blood. This clonotype originated in a human donor with ulcerative colitis or Crohn's disease, or a healthy co-twin of an affected twin (not recorded which). The encoded CDR3 is CASSYRTGSKEQYF.